Below, one TCR beta chain is given with its context. Its antigen is not known. cDNA prepared by RNA extraction and subsequent reverse transcription served as the template for sequencing. Here immunoSEQ multiplex PCR was the method, and the copy in TCRdb shows in-frame clones only, minus some. The repertoire holds approximately 210,000 clones, with more than 55% as singletons. The CDR3 consists of 14 residues. Per the germline V gene, CDR1 is SGHAT and CDR2 is FQNNGV. These data come from a study of CD8+ T cells in alopecia areata. Overall study: Treated patients received oral tofacitinib, 5 to 10 mg twice daily. Regarding the study as a whole: Sequencing of scalp tissue also captures the resident alphabeta T cells of normal skin. Uncertain still, given a single nonresponder, is whether baseline CD8+ expansion links to response.

Stated treatment: oral pan-JAK inhibitor, 5-10 mg twice daily. The receptor was derived from a human donor with alopecia areata. Sequences were derived from CD4+ T cells sorted from blood, sampled around week 46, from a patient treated with tofacitinib. The rearrangement uses TRBV11-2 and TRBJ2-1; no clear D gene. CDR3 nucleotides: TGTGGGTCGCAGCTTAATGCGGCATACAATGAGCAGTTCTTC. Amino acids: CGSQLNAAYNEQFF.